This entry features one TCR beta chain sequence. Sequenced by immunoSEQ multiplex PCR; TCRdb stores in-frame clones only, minus some. This table has about 21,000 clones, roughly four fifths appearing once. This entry belongs to a study of sequential checkpoint blockade in melanoma. Study overall: Randomization was 1:1 between first-line nivolumab→ipilimumab and ipilimumab→nivolumab. After both sequences, patients received maintenance nivolumab.

The sample's treatment: randomized to nivolumab then ipilimumab (arm A) or the reverse (arm B). DNA-damaging chemotherapy had not been given to any patient beforehand. PBMC sorting kept live CD3+CD8+ cells without CD19 or CD56. Per the germline V gene, CDR1 is LGHNA and CDR2 is YSLEER. The CDR3 has 15 amino acids. Trimming pared 0 bases from V and 5 bases from J, leaving 13 bases between. The chain is built from TRBV4-3 and TRBJ1-2; D possibly corresponds to TRBD1 (5 bases). Sequenced here: CD8+ T cells sorted from blood (inferred from file names), sampled from a patient given nivolumab and ipilimumab in sequence. The TCR originated in a human donor with melanoma. CDR3 nucleotides: TGCGCCAGCAGCCAAGATTTGGGAACAGGTTATGGCTACACCTTC. Translating gives CASSQDLGTGYGYTF.